The sequence of this T cell receptor beta chain was determined in a study of blood T cells in healthy people across ages (dated by TCRdb to between 2014 and 2016). For the study in its entirety: Template switching captured roughly one uniquely barcoded TCR beta cDNA molecule per two T cells in model experiments. Age-related changes in TCR beta repertoire diversity were measured in the study by deep sequencing normalized with unique cDNA molecular identifiers. The donors were split into four age groups: young (average 16 years), middle-aged (about 40), aged (more than 55) and long-lived (approximately 89). To avoid experimental bias, donors of different ages were randomly spread across the sequencing lanes. For two donors (one aged 18 to 30 and one aged 80 or older), the study analyzed two additional independent replicas of 1 million unique cDNA reads from the same blood draw. What the study reported, not specific to this receptor: Estimates of total diversity from one million sequenced T cells were regarded as lower bounds and underestimates. The CMV infection status of donors was not known, potentially confounding age-related changes in expanded clonotypes. Observed TCR beta diversity correlated strongly with the percentage of naive T cells measured by flow cytometry. Since profiling was done on bulk unsorted PBMCs, naive and antigen-experienced compartments could not be conclusively compared. As age increased, observed TCR beta diversity per million T cells dropped in a roughly linear way, and a significant reduction was already evident by age 40. Compared with the aged group, the long-lived group had more naive CD4+ T cells, fewer expanded clones and increased TCR diversity, a pattern suggesting age selection.

The donors were about 40 Caucasian individuals from Russia, aged roughly 6 to 100 years, who were systemically healthy. Each donor gave 8 to 10 milliliters of peripheral blood, drawn into EDTA-treated Vacutainer tubes. Ficoll-Paque density-gradient centrifugation was used to isolate PBMCs, with at least 6 million per sample. Total RNA was extracted from PBMCs with Trizol reagent, with at least 6 micrograms obtained per sample. The percentages of naive CD45RAhigh/CD27high T cells were determined by flow cytometry on a PBMC aliquot from every donor. Regarding this clonotype: No cognate antigen has been identified for it. No clone much larger than this one lies a single base away; base qualities are absent.

The library was produced with 5' RACE. The second PCR ran for roughly 7 to 12 cycles and used a J-beta primer mix along with a sample-barcoded 5' primer. A template-switch 5' adaptor carrying 12 random nucleotides introduced a unique molecular identifier onto each TCR beta cDNA molecule. Each sample yielded at least 3 million CDR3-containing paired-end reads. The Mint cDNA synthesis kit, primed by a TRBC-specific oligonucleotide, was used to synthesize first-strand cDNA from all RNA. All cDNA was treated with uracil-DNA glycosylase and then went through a first 18-cycle PCR with the universal primers M1SS and BC2_uni_R. The authors processed their data as follows. For normalization, 1 million high-quality reads were randomly selected from each sample, with every read carrying a distinct molecular identifier. Reads with shared molecular identifiers were discarded instead of being binned into consensus sequences. MiTCR, run with a Q25 quality threshold and the strictest error-elimination algorithm, handled CDR3 identification, clonotype clustering and error correction. A nonparametric unseen species model with Euler transformation was used to estimate lower-bound total TCR beta diversity. The public reads were reanalyzed by TCRdb: fastp trimming at Q25, MiXCR alignment, in-frame beta chains only. Rows are unified per CDR3 protein, each entry keeping the most common DNA and genes. TCRdb assigned the V and J calls; the authors' analysis was not used. The table for this sample lists 1.8 million or so distinct CDR3 sequences; roughly 43% of them were counted only once. Roughly 23% of the sample lies in the top ten.

The sequencing input was blood. This TCR was recovered from a human donor in good health.

The CDR3 reads CASSYSLAGGNEQFF. The DNA reads TGTGCCAGCAGTTACTCTCTAGCGGGGGGGAATGAGCAGTTCTTC. The chain employs TRBV6-2 or TRBV6-3 and TRBJ2-1, and 12 bases in between align with TRBD2. The cysteine opens and the phenylalanine closes a CDR3 of 15 amino acids. Left in the record is the CDR3 DNA by itself, 45 bases read in frame from the first base. At the junction V is shortened by 0 bases and J by 7 bases; bases outside the gene matches: 1. From the germline V gene, CDR1 is MNHEY and CDR2 is SVGEGT.